A single sample is the source of the 5 T cell receptor beta chains below, sequenced in a study of blood T cells in healthy people across ages. The use of a sample-barcoded 5' primer and a J-beta primer mix characterized a second PCR of roughly 6 to 11 cycles. MiXCR, applied by TCRdb to the 5' RACE reads, yields one record per CDR3 protein. The sample has some 760,000 distinct CDR3 sequences, roughly 25% seen once. This sample was shared with a second study, whose subject was T cells of mothers and their children.

The sequenced material came from blood. The receptor set was obtained from a boy younger than 18 in good health.

In its sample, this clonotype was seen a few times. J is TRBJ2-7 and V is TRBV6-1; TRBD2 is a possible D gene (6 bases). The CDR3 has 16 residues. Germline V gene sequence: CDR1 MNHNS, CDR2 SASEGT. V was pared by 1 base and J by 4 bases, with 17 bases between. CDR3 amino acids: CASSEEWVADQYEQYF. In DNA, the CDR3 is TGTGCCAGCAGTGAAGAGTGGGTAGCGGACCAGTACGAGCAGTACTTC.

The sample holds a few counts of this clonotype. The genes are TRBV29-1 and TRBJ1-4; D is uncertain. The CDR3 runs to 12 residues. Germline V gene data show CDR1 as SQVTM and CDR2 as ANQGSEA. The V gene lost 6 bases and the J gene lost 8 bases, with 13 bases spanning the gap. The CDR3 spells CSVDMGREKLFF. CDR3 sequence (DNA): TGCAGCGTCGACATGGGCCGGGAAAAACTGTTTTTT.

The chain employs TRBV5-1 and TRBJ2-1, with TRBD2 identical over 11 bases. This CDR3 region has 16 residues. J gave up 7 bases and V 0 bases, and 6 bases lay outside the gene matches. Germline CDR1 SGHRS, CDR2 YFSETQ. The chain's CDR3 is CASSLASLAGGNEQFF. DNA for the CDR3: TGCGCCAGCAGCTTGGCCTCGCTAGCGGGGGGTAATGAGCAGTTCTTC.

In DNA form, the CDR3 reads TGTGCCAGCAACGGGGGGACACGGGAGAATGAGCAGTTCTTC. It specifies CASNGGTRENEQFF. The rearrangement uses TRBV2 and TRBJ2-5; tentatively, D is TRBD2 (7 bases). The J call may be incorrect, as the DNA end agrees better with TRBJ2-1. This CDR3 is built from 14 residues. Per germline, CDR1 SNHLY and CDR2 FYNNEI.

This clonotype was detected a few times. The chain is built from TRBV9 and TRBJ2-7; 9 positions agree with TRBD2. CDR1 and CDR2 from the germline V gene are SGDLS and YYNGEE. Trimming at V came to 4 bases and at J to 0 bases, leaving 2 bases not matched to a gene. The CDR3 runs to 14 residues. CDR3 in DNA: TGTGCCAGCAGCTCTAGCGGGGCCTCCTACGAGCAGTACTTC. As protein: CASSSSGASYEQYF. Filled out from reference TRBV9 and TRBJ2-7, the complete variable domain reads DSGVTQTPKHLITATGQRVTLRCSPRSGDLSVYWYQQSLDQGLQFLIQYYNGEERAKGNILERFSAQQFPDLHSELNLSSLELGDSALYFCASSSSGASYEQYFGPGTRLTVT.